This T cell receptor beta chain was sequenced for a study of beta chain features in type 1 diabetes. Study-level background: Taken together, all samples contributed some 100 million examined sorted cells. Study results and caveats: The naive, central memory and Treg TCRB repertoires of patients appeared to be more similar to one another than those of healthy donors. Moderately but significantly shorter TCRB CDR3s were found in Type 1 diabetes patients in all four CD4+ subsets. Individuals with type 1 diabetes displayed fewer insertions and more deletions at VDJ junctions.

Germline values: CDR1 SQVTM, CDR2 ANQGSEA. This CDR3 has 14 amino acids. J was trimmed by 0 bases and V by 4 bases; bases with no gene match: 2. Stem cell-like memory, regulatory, central memory and naive CD4+ cells were sorted via CD45RO/CCR7/CD25/CD127/CD95/CD27. Since all of the isolated RNA was reverse transcribed, expressed TCRB transcripts were what got sequenced. TCRdb's table, derived via immunoSEQ multiplex PCR, lists solely in-frame clones and lacks some. The sample yields about 360,000 clones, 10% to 15% seen once. Concerning this clone itself: No antigen is known for it.

The receptor's source is a woman aged 18-29 years with type 1 diabetes. The rearrangement joins TRBV29-1 to TRBJ2-3; 9 bases line up with TRBD1. The sequenced material came from naive CD4+ T cells from blood. CDR3 bases: TGCAGCGTTGGACAGGGGGGGAGCACAGATACGCAGTATTTT. Translating it yields CSVGQGGSTDTQYF.